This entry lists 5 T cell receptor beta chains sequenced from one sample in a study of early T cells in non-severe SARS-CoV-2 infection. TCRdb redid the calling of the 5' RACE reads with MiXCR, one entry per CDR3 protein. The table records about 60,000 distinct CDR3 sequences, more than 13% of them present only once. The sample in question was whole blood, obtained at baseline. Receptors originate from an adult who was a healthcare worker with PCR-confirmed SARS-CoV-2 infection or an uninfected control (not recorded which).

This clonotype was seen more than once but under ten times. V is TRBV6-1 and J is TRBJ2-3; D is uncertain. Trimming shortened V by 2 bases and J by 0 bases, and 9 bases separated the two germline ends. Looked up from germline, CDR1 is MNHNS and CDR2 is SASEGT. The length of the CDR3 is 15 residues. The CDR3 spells CASSEWSTSTDTQYF. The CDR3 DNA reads TGTGCCAGCAGTGAATGGAGTACTAGCACAGATACGCAGTATTTT.

CDR3 sequence (DNA): TGTGCCTGGACCCGAAGCGGGGGGCTCTACAATGAGCAGTTCTTC. Protein product: CAWTRSGGLYNEQFF. The V call is TRBV30, the J call TRBJ2-1; 9 bases align to TRBD2. CDR1 GTSNPN and CDR2 SVGIG come from the germline V gene (reference sequence). The CDR3 runs to 15 residues. With V trimmed by 4 bases and J by 3 bases, 7 bases remained unmatched.

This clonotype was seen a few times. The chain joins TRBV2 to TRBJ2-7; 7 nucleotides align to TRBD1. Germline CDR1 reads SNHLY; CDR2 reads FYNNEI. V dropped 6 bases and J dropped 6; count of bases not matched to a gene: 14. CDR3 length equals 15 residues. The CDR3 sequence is CASSVDRTLGTEQYF. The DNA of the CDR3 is TGTGCCAGCAGCGTGGACAGGACCCTGGGTACCGAGCAGTACTTC.

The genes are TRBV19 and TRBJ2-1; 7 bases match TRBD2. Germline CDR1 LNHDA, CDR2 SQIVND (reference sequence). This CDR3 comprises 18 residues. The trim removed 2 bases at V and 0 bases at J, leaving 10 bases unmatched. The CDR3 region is CASSISSRAGSSYNEQFF. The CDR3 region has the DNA TGTGCCAGTAGTATATCGTCGCGAGCGGGGAGCTCCTACAATGAGCAGTTCTTC.

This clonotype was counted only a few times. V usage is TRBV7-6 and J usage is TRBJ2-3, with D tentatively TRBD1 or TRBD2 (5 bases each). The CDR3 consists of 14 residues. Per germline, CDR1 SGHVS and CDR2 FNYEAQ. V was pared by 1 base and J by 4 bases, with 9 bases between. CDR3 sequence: CASSLVGVSDTQYF. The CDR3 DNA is TGTGCCAGCAGCTTAGTGGGGGTATCAGATACGCAGTATTTT.